This TCR beta chain was sequenced in a study of spatial heterogeneity in lung cancer. About the research overall: Samples were obtained from around 72 donors, all untreated early-stage non-small cell lung cancer patients. Each distinct TCR and UMI combination averaged more than ten appearances in raw reads. PBMC samples from follow-up, when available, were sequenced at a median of about 2 years post-resection.

This clonotype was recorded at least ten times. Antigen specificity is unknown. TCRdb called the 5' RACE reads again in MiXCR, with one record for every CDR3 protein. The sample has about 120,000 distinct CDR3 sequences; 10% to 15% are singletons. The CDR3 is 15 amino acids. Germline lookup yields CDR1 SQVTM and CDR2 ANQGSEA. V was pared by 4 bases and J by 2 bases, with 16 bases between. Study-level results: More often at tumor resection than at routine follow-up, ubiquitous expanded tumor TCRs were detected in the blood.

Time point: blood at routine non-recurrence follow-up after resection. The authors sequenced whole RNA from tumor, nontumor lung or frozen PBMC without sorting. This material consisted of PBMCs, taken at follow-up. The chain has TRBV29-1 and TRBJ2-3, with a tentative D call TRBD2 (6 bases). This clonotype originated in a male donor with early-stage non-small cell lung cancer. CDR3 nucleotide sequence: TGCAGCGTTGCCGGGGAGGACGGATTCACAGATACGCAGTATTTT. This encodes CSVAGEDGFTDTQYF.